This passage covers 30 T cell receptor beta chains from one sample sequenced in a study of T cells in pancreatic ductal adenocarcinoma. The assay was immunoSEQ multiplex PCR, and TCRdb's table has in-frame clones only and misses some. The sample includes 97,000 or so clones, 90% to 95% of them seen just once. No neoadjuvant therapy was given to the selected pancreatic ductal adenocarcinoma patients before their surgery. Material for sequencing was PBMCs. Receptors were obtained from a human donor with pancreatic ductal adenocarcinoma.

The chain has TRBV5-1 and TRBJ2-3; 7 nucleotides line up with TRBD2. Germline V CDR1 and CDR2: SGHRS, YFSETQ. CDR3 length equals 14 residues. With V trimmed by 3 bases and J by 3 bases, 4 bases remained unmatched. CDR3 DNA sequence: TGCGCCAGCAGCTCGCGGGAGTTGACAGATACGCAGTATTTT. Translated, it gives CASSSRELTDTQYF.

This chain uses TRBV6-6 with TRBJ2-2; 13 bases align to TRBD2. The CDR3 consists of 15 residues. V lost 4 bases, J lost 7 bases, and 3 bases stayed unmatched. Germline loops: CDR1 MNHNY, CDR2 SVGAGI (reference sequence). The CDR3: CASSSWTSGSGELFF. The CDR3 DNA sequence: TGTGCCAGCAGTTCATGGACTAGCGGGAGCGGGGAGCTGTTTTTT.

This chain uses TRBV7-9 with TRBJ1-2, with D tentatively TRBD1 (6 bases). Germline V CDR1 and CDR2: SEHNR, FQNEAQ (reference sequence). Trimming cost V 5 bases and J 0 bases, with 19 bases left between them. The CDR3 is 17 residues long. The CDR3 region has the DNA TGTGCCAGCAGCCAAACAATGCCGGGACACTCTAACTATGGCTACACCTTC. Protein product: CASSQTMPGHSNYGYTF.

The J gene is TRBJ2-5, the V gene TRBV7-2; 8 bases are shared with TRBD1. CDR1 is SGHTA, CDR2 FQGNSA, per germline. The CDR3 runs to 15 residues. J lost 1 base, V lost 3 bases, and 4 bases had no gene match. The CDR3 is CASSFGGQGQETQYF. CDR3 coding DNA: TGTGCCAGCAGCTTTGGCGGACAGGGCCAAGAGACCCAGTACTTC.

This clone appeared a single time. This sequence joins TRBV28 and TRBJ1-1, with a tentative D call TRBD1 (5 bases). CDR1 MDHEN and CDR2 SYDVKM come from the germline V gene. This CDR3 comprises 13 residues. Between the trimmed V and J ends, which lost 1 base and 5 bases, there was a span of 8 bases. The CDR3 loop is CASSLFGGTEAFF. The CDR3 DNA reads as TGTGCCAGCAGTTTATTCGGGGGGACTGAAGCTTTCTTT.

In nucleotides, the CDR3 is TGTGCCAGCTCACCATATGAGACAGGTGAAGCTTTCTTT. Translating it yields CASSPYETGEAFF. The gene calls are TRBV18 and TRBJ1-1; the D gene is possibly TRBD1 (6 bases). CDR1 KGHSH and CDR2 LQKENI come from the germline V gene. The CDR3 has 13 amino acids. V lost 2 bases to trimming and J lost 7 bases, with 11 bases between them.

DNA for the CDR3: TGTGCCAGCAGTGAAGGGACTGACTATGGCTACACCTTC. Encoded protein: CASSEGTDYGYTF. V gene TRBV25-1 combines with J gene TRBJ1-2; tentatively, D is TRBD1 (5 bases). Germline assignment: CDR1 MGHDK and CDR2 SYGVNS. V lost 2 bases and J lost 3, with 7 bases in between. This CDR3 is built from 13 residues.

The genes are TRBV15 and TRBJ1-2; possibly TRBD1 for D (6 bases). The germline V gene encodes CDR1 LNHNV and CDR2 YYDKDF (reference sequence). V was pared by 5 bases and J by 0 bases, with 10 bases between. The CDR3 is made up of 14 amino acids. In DNA, the CDR3 is TGTGCCACCAGCCGGGACATAGCTAACTATGGCTACACCTTC. Residues: CATSRDIANYGYTF.

V usage is TRBV7-8 and J usage is TRBJ1-4, with 7 positions matching TRBD1. The germline gives CDR1 SGHVS, CDR2 FQNEAQ. With 5 bases clipped from V and 6 bases from J, the junction kept 3 bases outside the gene matches. The CDR3 is made up of 13 amino acids. CDR3 residues: CASSIGQDEKLFF. CDR3 bases: TGTGCCAGCAGCATAGGACAGGATGAAAAACTGTTTTTT. The variable domain in full, with the rest retrieved from reference TRBV7-8 and TRBJ1-4, is GAGVSQSPRYKVAKRGQDVALRCDPISGHVSLFWYQQALGQGPEFLTYFQNEAQLDKSGLPSDRFFAERPEGSVSTLKIQRTQQEDSAVYLCASSIGQDEKLFFGSGTQLSVL.

This clone was found once. The genes are TRBV11-2 and TRBJ2-7; D is undetermined. Trimming shortened V by 4 bases and J by 2 bases, and 12 bases separated the two germline ends. The CDR3 contains 14 residues. CDR1 and CDR2 (germline): SGHAT, FQNNGV. CDR3 residues: CASSSRRTTYEQYF. CDR3 sequence (DNA): TGTGCCAGCAGCTCTCGTCGTACTACCTACGAGCAGTACTTC.

This clone was detected a few times. This chain joins TRBV19 and TRBJ2-1, with 7 positions matching TRBD2. The CDR3 length is 15 residues. V dropped 7 bases and J dropped 5; count of bases not matched to a gene: 11. The germline V gene encodes CDR1 LNHDA and CDR2 SQIVND (reference sequence). CDR3 sequence: CASMGKTGGDNEQFF. The CDR3 DNA is TGTGCCAGTATGGGGAAAACGGGAGGTGACAATGAGCAGTTCTTC.

This chain joins TRBV5-1 and TRBJ1-1; 12 bases line up with TRBD1. This CDR3 region has 15 residues. Germline CDR1 is SGHRS and CDR2 is YFSETQ. V shed 4 bases, J shed 5 bases, and the junction held 6 bases outside the gene matches. CDR3 nucleotide sequence: TGCGCCAGCAGCAAGGGACAGGGGGCGCGGACTGAAGCTTTCTTT. The encoded protein is CASSKGQGARTEAFF. Drawing the rest from reference TRBV5-1 and TRBJ1-1, the complete variable domain is KAGVTQTPRYLIKTRGQQVTLSCSPISGHRSVSWYQQTPGQGLQFLFEYFSETQRNKGNFPGRFSGRQFSNSRSEMNVSTLELGDSALYLCASSKGQGARTEAFFGQGTRLTVV.

This chain links TRBV7-6 with TRBJ2-2, with 10 bases lining up with TRBD2. The CDR3 consists of 16 residues. Germline CDR1 SGHVS, CDR2 FNYEAQ. V was pared by 5 bases and J by 0 bases, with 3 bases of the junction left unmatched. The CDR3 reads CASSLLAGANTGELFF. Written as DNA, the CDR3 is TGTGCCAGCAGCCTCCTAGCGGGAGCGAACACCGGGGAGCTGTTTTTT.

The V call is TRBV5-1, the J call TRBJ1-2; D is possibly TRBD1 (5 bases). CDR1 is SGHRS, CDR2 YFSETQ, per germline. The CDR3 is 13 residues long. Trimming removed 5 bases from V and 4 bases from J, with 12 bases in between. CDR3 protein: CASRGGGFYGYTF. In DNA, the CDR3 is TGCGCCAGCAGGGGCGGGGGATTCTATGGCTACACCTTC.

The V and J genes are TRBV7-2 and TRBJ2-1, with D perhaps matching TRBD1 (6 bases). V shed 5 bases and J shed 2 bases, with 10 bases lying between them. This CDR3 is 14 amino acids long. Per the germline V gene, CDR1 is SGHTA and CDR2 is FQGNSA. The CDR3 sequence is CASSPRTAYNEQFF. As DNA, the CDR3 is TGTGCCAGCAGCCCGAGGACAGCCTACAATGAGCAGTTCTTC.

The rearrangement joins TRBV7-2 to TRBJ2-2; TRBD2 agrees at 7 bases. In germline, CDR1 is SGHTA, CDR2 FQGNSA. The CDR3 contains 15 residues. Trimming at V came to 5 bases and at J to 5 bases, leaving 8 bases not matched to a gene. This chain's CDR3 is CASSPGEGRTGELFF. CDR3 bases: TGTGCCAGCAGCCCCGGGGAGGGACGGACCGGGGAGCTGTTTTTT.

The genes are TRBV7-9 and TRBJ2-7, with 9 bases that match TRBD2. Per germline, CDR1 SEHNR and CDR2 FQNEAQ (reference sequence). V lost 5 bases, J lost 7 bases, and 12 bases stayed unmatched. The CDR3 spans 15 residues. The chain's CDR3 is CASSTGLAFDREQYF. The CDR3 DNA reads TGTGCCAGCAGCACCGGACTAGCGTTTGATCGGGAGCAGTACTTC.

The chain carries TRBV18 and TRBJ2-5; TRBD2 is a possible D gene (5 bases). V lost 3 bases and J 6 bases, leaving 14 bases between the germline ends. The CDR3 is 14 amino acids. Germline lookup yields CDR1 KGHSH and CDR2 LQKENI. CDR3 bases: TGTGCCAGCTCACCGGGAGAGGGCATAAAGACCCAGTACTTC. This codes for CASSPGEGIKTQYF.

The chain has TRBV19 and TRBJ2-3; 9 nucleotides agree with TRBD2. The V gene's germline CDR1 is LNHDA and CDR2 SQIVND (reference sequence). The CDR3 has 17 amino acids. J lost 4 bases, V lost 4 bases, and 12 bases had no gene match. CDR3 sequence: CASSKRQGLAGSDTQYF. CDR3 coding DNA: TGTGCCAGTAGTAAGAGACAAGGTCTAGCGGGATCAGATACGCAGTATTTT.

The chain employs TRBV27 and TRBJ2-3; 7 nucleotides match TRBD2. Trimming at V came to 9 bases and at J to 0 bases, leaving 6 bases not matched to a gene. The CDR3 runs 14 residues. Germline assignment: CDR1 MNHEY and CDR2 SMNVEV (reference sequence). This chain's CDR3 is CASRRLASTDTQYF. CDR3 bases: TGTGCCAGTCGAAGACTAGCTAGCACAGATACGCAGTATTTT.

This clone has a single count. This CDR3 reads CASSLSGGQFF. The CDR3 DNA reads TGTGCCAGCAGCTTGTCCGGGGGTCAGTTCTTC. J is TRBJ2-1 and V is TRBV7-2; D perhaps matches TRBD2 (6 bases). This CDR3 is 11 amino acids long. The V and J ends lost 3 bases and 13 bases respectively, with 10 bases between them. Germline V gene lookup returns CDR1 SGHTA and CDR2 FQGNSA.

The chain has TRBV30 and TRBJ1-5; D call uncertain. V lost 3 bases and J lost 9, with 12 bases in between. CDR3 size: 12 residues. Germline V gives CDR1 GTSNPN, CDR2 SVGIG (reference sequence). CDR3 nucleotides: TGTGCCTGGAGACCACGGGAAGGGCCCCAGCATTTT. Translated, it gives CAWRPREGPQHF.

This clone is a singleton in its sample. The chain combines TRBV7-2 with TRBJ2-7, with a possible D match to TRBD2 (6 bases). This CDR3 comprises 14 residues. V was trimmed by 3 bases and J by 4 bases, leaving 13 bases between them. Germline CDR1 and CDR2: SGHTA and FQGNSA. The CDR3 DNA sequence: TGTGCCAGCAGCTTGAGCGGGTTTGGGTACGAGCAGTACTTC. This encodes CASSLSGFGYEQYF.

V gene TRBV20-1 combines with J gene TRBJ2-7; a possible D gene is TRBD2 (6 bases). Per germline, CDR1 DFQATT and CDR2 SNEGSKA (reference sequence). The CDR3 extends over 11 amino acids. V was trimmed by 6 bases and J by 6 bases, leaving 12 bases between them. The CDR3 DNA follows: TGCAGTGCCCACTACGGGGGCGAGCAGTACTTC. Protein: CSAHYGGEQYF.

DNA for the CDR3: TGTGCCAGCAGCTTCGGGGGGGGCACCGGGGAGCTGTTTTTT. This gives the protein CASSFGGGTGELFF. This chain joins TRBV14 and TRBJ2-2; 8 nucleotides agree with TRBD2. Germline CDR1 and CDR2: SGHDN and FVKESK. Germline trimming cut 5 bases from V and 4 bases from J; bases unmatched to any gene: 3. This CDR3 is built from 14 residues. The full variable domain, with the rest looked up from reference TRBV14 and TRBJ2-2, is EAGVTQFPSHSVIEKGQTVTLRCDPISGHDNLYWYRRVMGKEIKFLLHFVKESKQDESGMPNNRFLAERTGGTYSTLKVQPAELEDSGVYFCASSFGGGTGELFFGEGSRLTVL.

The CDR3 nucleotides read TGTGCCACCAGCAGAGATATCCCCCGACAGGGGAACTCGGAAAAACTGTTTTTT. This sequence encodes CATSRDIPRQGNSEKLFF. This chain connects TRBV15 to TRBJ1-4; the match to TRBD1 covers 8 bases. CDR1 LNHNV and CDR2 YYDKDF come from the germline V gene (reference sequence). The junction had 14 bases not matched to a gene; V was cut back by 0 bases and J by 8 bases. The length of the CDR3 is 18 residues.

The rearrangement uses TRBV7-7 and TRBJ2-1, with 8 bases that match TRBD2. Germline-derived CDR1 and CDR2 are SSHAT and FNYEAQ (reference sequence). Unmatched junction bases numbered 10, after V lost 5 bases and J lost 10 bases. This CDR3 region has 14 residues. This chain's CDR3 is CASSTYSGGGEQFF. The CDR3 nucleotides read TGTGCCAGCAGCACATACTCGGGCGGGGGGGAGCAGTTCTTC.

The chain is built from TRBV28 and TRBJ2-4, with 8 bases aligning to TRBD2. J lost 0 bases, V lost 4 bases, and 2 bases had no gene match. Germline assignment: CDR1 MDHEN and CDR2 SYDVKM. CDR3 size: 15 residues. CDR3 sequence reads: CASSSLAVAKNIQYF. In DNA form, the CDR3 reads TGTGCCAGCAGTTCACTAGCGGTAGCCAAAAACATTCAGTACTTC.

The chain is built from TRBV11-1 and TRBJ2-3, with a tentative D call TRBD1 (5 bases). Between the trimmed V and J ends, which lost 0 bases and 5 bases, there was a span of 12 bases. The CDR3 runs to 15 residues. Germline assignment: CDR1 SGHAT and CDR2 FQDESV (reference sequence). CDR3 sequence: CASSLAGARGDTQYF. CDR3 DNA: TGTGCCAGCAGCTTAGCTGGGGCTAGAGGAGATACGCAGTATTTT. Looking up the rest from reference TRBV11-1 and TRBJ2-3 gives the full variable domain: EAEVAQSPRYKITEKSQAVAFWCDPISGHATLYWYRQILGQGPELLVQFQDESVVDDSQLPKDRFSAERLKGVDSTLKIQPAELGDSAMYLCASSLAGARGDTQYFGPGTRLTVL.

The rearrangement joins TRBV5-1 to TRBJ1-4; D call uncertain. The germline CDR1 and CDR2 sequences are SGHRS and YFSETQ. This CDR3 has 14 residues. The V and J ends lost 3 bases and 5 bases respectively, with 11 bases between them. CDR3 residues: CASSWNRLNEKLFF. CDR3 sequence (DNA): TGCGCCAGCAGCTGGAACAGACTAAATGAAAAACTGTTTTTT.